This entry lists 15 T cell receptor beta chains sequenced from one sample in a study of human T cells and chemical hapten exposure. TCRdb fed the RACE reads into MiXCR, producing one record per CDR3 protein. The sample records about 120,000 distinct CDR3 sequences, approximately 14% being singletons. Time point here: patch test 1, 2 weeks after DPC sensitization. Described treatment: therapeutic diphenylcyclopropenone sensitization with weekly scalp DPC. The sample here was whole blood, taken in connection with sensitization to the hapten diphenylcyclopropenone (DPC). The source of these receptors is a man aged 18 to 35 with alopecia areata. Some clones in this sample may be carry-over from other donors' samples.

The chain uses TRBV7-6 and TRBJ2-5, with 8 positions matching TRBD1. The CDR3 consists of 17 residues. Germline-derived CDR1 and CDR2 are SGHVS and FNYEAQ. J lost 4 bases, V lost 1 base, and 11 bases had no gene match. The CDR3 spells CASSLGVQGANRETQYF. In DNA form, the CDR3 reads TGTGCCAGCAGCTTAGGAGTCCAGGGGGCCAACCGAGAGACCCAGTACTTC.

This clonotype came up a few times. The V call is TRBV3-1, the J call TRBJ2-1; 8 bases are shared with TRBD1. This CDR3 spans 17 amino acids. The junction had 12 bases not matched to a gene; V was cut back by 0 bases and J by 8 bases. Germline V gives CDR1 LGHDT, CDR2 YNNKEL (reference sequence). The CDR3 region has the DNA TGTGCCAGCAGCCAAGATCTGTTGGACAGGGTGACGGATGAGCAGTTCTTC. Its translation is CASSQDLLDRVTDEQFF.

This clonotype was found many times. This rearrangement joins TRBV27 to TRBJ1-4; TRBD1 is a possible D gene (5 bases). The V end was cut by 5 bases, the J end by 0 bases, with 16 bases between. The CDR3 runs to 17 residues. Germline assignment: CDR1 MNHEY and CDR2 SMNVEV (reference sequence). Here the CDR3 DNA reads TGTGCCAGCAGTGGGGGACTGATACTAACAACTAATGAAAAACTGTTTTTT. Its protein is CASSGGLILTTNEKLFF.

The rearrangement uses TRBV5-4 and TRBJ1-6; weak D call: TRBD1 (5 bases). The CDR3 sequence is 15 residues long. Trimming left V 0 bases short and J 7 bases short, with 11 bases between. Germline CDR1 reads SGHNT; CDR2 reads YYREEE (reference sequence). The CDR3, as DNA: TGTGCCAGCAGCTTGGATTTGGGGCTAAATTCACCCCTCCACTTT. It yields the protein CASSLDLGLNSPLHF.

The genes are TRBV25-1 and TRBJ2-7, with 7 bases lining up with TRBD2. The V segment lost 6 bases and the J segment 7 bases; nucleotides outside the gene matches: 12. From germline, CDR1 is MGHDK and CDR2 SYGVNS. The CDR3 has 14 amino acids. CDR3 protein: CASSYGEGWLEQYF. The CDR3 coding sequence is TGTGCCAGCAGCTACGGGGAGGGATGGTTGGAGCAGTACTTC.

This clonotype occurred many times. The chain combines TRBV29-1 with TRBJ1-1; 7 bases fit TRBD1. Germline V CDR1 and CDR2: SQVTM, ANQGSEA. The CDR3 sequence is 13 residues long. V shed 1 base, J shed 3 bases, and the junction held 2 bases outside the gene matches. CDR3 in amino acids: CSVEGTGHTEAFF. The CDR3 bases are TGCAGCGTTGAAGGGACAGGACACACTGAAGCTTTCTTT.

This clonotype appeared many times. The chain carries TRBV6-5 and TRBJ1-6; weak D call: TRBD1 (6 bases). Germline V gives CDR1 MNHEY, CDR2 SVGAGI. This CDR3 is 14 amino acids long. V dropped 0 bases and J dropped 11 bases, with 11 bases sitting between them. This CDR3 reads CASSYSLDRTPLHF. CDR3 DNA sequence: TGTGCCAGCAGTTACTCTCTCGACAGGACACCCCTCCACTTT.

V and J are TRBV5-1 and TRBJ1-2; 7 positions match TRBD1. The CDR3 is 16 residues long. Trimming took 4 bases from V and 1 from J; bases not matched to a gene: 10. Germline CDR1 reads SGHRS; CDR2 reads YFSETQ. CDR3 amino acids: CASSLLGTENNYGYTF. CDR3 nucleotides: TGCGCCAGCAGCCTCCTAGGGACAGAGAATAACTATGGCTACACCTTC.

The table lists this clonotype with many counts. V and J are TRBV18 and TRBJ2-4; TRBD1 agrees at 7 bases. V shed 3 bases, J shed 9 bases, and the junction held 8 bases outside the gene matches. Germline CDR1 KGHSH, CDR2 LQKENI. CDR3 length: 14 residues. CDR3 amino acids: CASSPPANRGIQYF. The CDR3 DNA is TGTGCCAGCTCACCGCCTGCTAACAGGGGCATTCAGTACTTC.

The chain recombines TRBV15 with TRBJ1-3; 7 bases line up with TRBD1. There are 18 residues in the CDR3. CDR1 is LNHNV, CDR2 YYDKDF, per germline (reference sequence). J lost 2 bases, V lost 1 base, and 11 bases had no gene match. The CDR3 here is CATSRGWSPTGAGNTIYF. Written as DNA, the CDR3 is TGTGCCACCAGCAGAGGATGGTCCCCAACAGGGGCTGGAAACACCATATATTTT.

This clonotype has ten or more counts. CDR3 sequence reads: CASSPRAYNEQFF. The CDR3 DNA sequence: TGTGCCAGCAGCCCCAGGGCCTACAATGAGCAGTTCTTC. The chain joins TRBV5-8 to TRBJ2-1; tentatively, D is TRBD1 (5 bases). V was cut by 4 bases and J by 2 bases, with 7 bases left in between. CDR3 length equals 13 residues. Germline CDR1 and CDR2: SGHTS and YDEGEE.

The chain joins TRBV11-2 to TRBJ1-5, with D possibly matching TRBD1 (5 bases). Germline V CDR1 and CDR2: SGHAT, FQNNGV. This CDR3 contains 15 residues. V was cut by 0 bases and J by 6 bases, with 12 bases left in between. The CDR3 bases are TGTGCCAGCAGCTTAGAGGGGCGGGCTGGTCAGCCCCAGCATTTT. Protein product: CASSLEGRAGQPQHF.

The V gene is TRBV4-1, the J gene TRBJ1-6; D not certain. Germline CDR1 reads MGHRA; CDR2 reads YSYEKL. This CDR3 is 15 amino acids long. Trimming stripped 1 base from V and 7 bases from J, with 11 bases between. The DNA for the CDR3 is TGCGCCAGCAGCCAAGGCGGCCTGTTCAATTCACCCCTCCACTTT. Its protein product is CASSQGGLFNSPLHF.

This clonotype was detected many times. The genes are TRBV7-2 and TRBJ1-4; TRBD1 agrees at 7 bases. Germline V gives CDR1 SGHTA, CDR2 FQGNSA. The CDR3 has 18 residues. The ends lost 4 bases at V and 5 bases at J; junction bases unmatched: 16. CDR3 sequence reads: CASSSSRQGSGANEKLFF. CDR3 DNA: TGTGCCAGCAGCTCATCCAGACAGGGAAGTGGGGCCAATGAAAAACTGTTTTTT.

This clonotype was found a few times. The gene calls are TRBV6-2 or TRBV6-3 and TRBJ2-1, with a possible D match to TRBD2 (6 bases). Per germline, CDR1 MNHEY and CDR2 SVGEGT. The V end lost 6 bases, the J end lost 4 bases, and 16 bases lay between the germline ends. This CDR3 contains 15 residues. The CDR3 protein is CASRRDFLEYNEQFF. In nucleotides, the CDR3 is TGTGCCAGCAGGCGGGACTTCCTGGAATACAATGAGCAGTTCTTC.